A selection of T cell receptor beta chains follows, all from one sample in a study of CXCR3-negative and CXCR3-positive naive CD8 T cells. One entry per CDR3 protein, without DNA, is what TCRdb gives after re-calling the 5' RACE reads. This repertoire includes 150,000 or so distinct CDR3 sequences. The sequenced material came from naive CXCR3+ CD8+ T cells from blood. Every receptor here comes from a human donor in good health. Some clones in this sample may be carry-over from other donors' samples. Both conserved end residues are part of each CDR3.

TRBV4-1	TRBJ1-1	CASSQDGNRRNTEAFF
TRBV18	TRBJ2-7	CASSLANRGRYEQYF
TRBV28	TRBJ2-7	CASSSISAADRYEQYF
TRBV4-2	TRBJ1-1	CASSQDTGSTEAFF
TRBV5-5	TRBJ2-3	CASSLASAGLQDTQYF
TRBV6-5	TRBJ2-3	CASSPVRGDTQYF
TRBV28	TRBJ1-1	CASILALGANTEAFF
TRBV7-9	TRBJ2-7	CASSPGAGPRLHF
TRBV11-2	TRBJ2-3	CASSPVNGRPPDTQYF
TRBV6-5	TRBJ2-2	CASSPMRSNTGELFF
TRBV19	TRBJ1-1	CASGGMNTEAFF